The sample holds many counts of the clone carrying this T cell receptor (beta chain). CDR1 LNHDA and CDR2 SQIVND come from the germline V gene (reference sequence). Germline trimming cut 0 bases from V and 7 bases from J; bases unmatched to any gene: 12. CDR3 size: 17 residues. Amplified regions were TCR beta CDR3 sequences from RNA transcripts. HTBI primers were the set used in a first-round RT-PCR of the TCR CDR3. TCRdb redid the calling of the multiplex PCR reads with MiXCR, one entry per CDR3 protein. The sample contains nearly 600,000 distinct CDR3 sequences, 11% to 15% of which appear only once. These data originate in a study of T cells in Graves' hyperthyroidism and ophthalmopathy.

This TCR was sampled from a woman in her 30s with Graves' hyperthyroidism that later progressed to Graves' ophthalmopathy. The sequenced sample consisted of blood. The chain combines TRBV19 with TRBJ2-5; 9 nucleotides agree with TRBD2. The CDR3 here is CASSIEGSGSRGGTQYF. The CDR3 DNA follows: TGTGCCAGTAGTATAGAAGGTAGCGGGAGTCGAGGGGGGACCCAGTACTTC.